In its sample, the clone carrying this T cell receptor beta chain was seen once. The record originates from a study of blood T cell repertoires in COVID-19. In the study overall: Spain, Italy and the United States supplied samples that represented acute and convalescent COVID-19.

V lost 2 bases, J lost 6 bases, and 7 bases stayed unmatched. The length of the CDR3 is 16 residues. Germline V CDR1 and CDR2: SGHVS, FNYEAQ. The method was immunoSEQ multiplex PCR; TCRdb's version includes in-frame clones alone and lacks a portion of them. Seen here are about 29,000 clones, approximately 88% observed once, and the top ten hold over 4%. V is TRBV7-6 and J is TRBJ1-6; the match to TRBD1 covers 7 bases. Sequences were obtained from peripheral blood. This receptor was obtained from a man in his 70s with active COVID-19. The CDR3 spells CASSLTGAGGNSPLHF. The CDR3 DNA reads TGTGCCAGCAGCTTAACTGGCGCAGGGGGTAATTCACCCCTCCACTTT.